One and the same sample provided the 3 T cell receptor beta chains below, sequenced in a study of blood T cells in healthy people across ages. PCR was performed a second time for roughly 7 to 12 cycles using a sample-barcoded 5' primer and a J-beta primer mix. TCRdb reprocessed the 5' RACE reads via MiXCR and lists one record per CDR3 protein. The data contain about 1.1 million distinct CDR3 sequences, 35% to 40% of them singletons. What was sequenced was blood. These receptor sequences come from a man in his late teens or twenties in good health.

This clonotype has more than one count but fewer than ten. The chain carries TRBV27 and TRBJ1-5; no clear D. The CDR3 loop spans 15 amino acids. V lost 6 bases, J lost 0 bases, and 12 bases lay in between. The germline CDR1 and CDR2 sequences are MNHEY and SMNVEV (reference sequence). The CDR3 DNA is TGTGCCAGCAGAATTACAAGGAATAGCAATCAGCCCCAGCATTTT. Translating gives CASRITRNSNQPQHF.

This clonotype was observed a few times. The rearrangement links TRBV7-2 to TRBJ1-4; 8 bases align to TRBD1. Germline CDR1 SGHTA, CDR2 FQGNSA. J was trimmed by 0 bases and V by 3 bases; bases with no gene match: 3. The CDR3 sequence is 16 residues long. The CDR3 loop reads CASSFQQGATNEKLFF. The DNA for the CDR3 is TGTGCCAGCAGCTTTCAACAGGGGGCAACTAATGAAAAACTGTTTTTT.

The rearrangement links TRBV7-6 to TRBJ1-1; 7 bases agree with TRBD1. The CDR3 covers 15 residues. Germline loops: CDR1 SGHVS, CDR2 FNYEAQ. The trim removed 1 base at V and 4 bases at J, leaving 6 bases unmatched. For the CDR3, the DNA is TGTGCCAGCAGCTTAGACAGGGGATTGTTCACTGAAGCTTTCTTT. It translates to CASSLDRGLFTEAFF.